This T cell receptor (beta chain) was documented in a study of Graves' ophthalmopathy and Graves' hyperthyroidism. Study-wide context: If no ophthalmopathy appeared within 18 months of follow-up, hyperthyroidism was termed stable.

Trimming removed 5 bases at V and 8 bases at J, with 21 bases between. CDR1 and CDR2 from the germline V gene are SGHVS and FNYEAQ. The CDR3 contains 15 residues. RNA transcripts yielded amplified TCR beta CDR3 regions. The first round was an RT-PCR with HTBI primers, and the second round was a multiplex PCR. One entry per CDR3 protein results from TCRdb running MiXCR on the multiplex PCR reads. Seen here are around 1,000,000 distinct CDR3 sequences, roughly 35% observed once, and the top ten hold 11%. Notes on the study in general: The model reached 70.59% sensitivity and about 72% specificity for predicting ophthalmopathy progression.

The study recruited hyperthyroidism patients aged 18 to 65 who were newly diagnosed, under 2 months' duration. The diagnosis was founded upon clinical symptoms, serum thyroxine, TRAb, thyroid ultrasound and orbital computed tomography. On this clonotype: Its antigen remains unidentified.

The sequence was collected from an adult man with Graves' hyperthyroidism. Sequencing was carried out using peripheral blood or thyroid tissue (not recorded which). This chain links TRBV7-6 with TRBJ1-2; D not certain. The CDR3 region is CASSGGPGAGEGYTF. The DNA for the CDR3 is TGTGCCAGCAGCGGAGGACCGGGAGCTGGTGAGGGCTACACCTTC.